What follows are 21 T cell receptor beta chains derived from one specimen sequenced in a study of early T cells in non-severe SARS-CoV-2 infection (dated by TCRdb to the early 2020s). The library came from 5' RACE. The sequencing machine was a NextSeq 500. Clones were called with MiXCR by TCRdb after fastp trimmed the public reads at Q25, and only in-frame beta chains were retained. Duplicate CDR3 protein sequences are folded into a single record with the most common DNA and genes. The sample table contains 55,000 or so distinct CDR3 sequences; only one count was recorded for 12% of them. The ten largest clonotypes hold less than 1.5% of the sample. The sample consisted of whole blood. These receptors all come from an adult who was a healthcare worker with PCR-confirmed SARS-CoV-2 infection or an uninfected control (not recorded which).

A few counts support this clonotype. The rearrangement joins TRBV29-1 to TRBJ1-1, with D unresolved. This CDR3 has 16 residues. The germline V and J ends were trimmed by 1 base and 1 base, with 16 bases remaining between them. Germline V gene data show CDR1 as SQVTM and CDR2 as ANQGSEA. The CDR3 is CSVEVGRLGRNTEAFF. CDR3 DNA: TGCAGCGTTGAAGTGGGCAGGTTAGGGCGGAACACTGAAGCTTTCTTT.

This clonotype was seen only a few times. The chain carries TRBV29-1 and TRBJ1-3, with D possibly TRBD1 on 5 matching bases. The CDR3 is made up of 13 amino acids. From germline, CDR1 is SQVTM and CDR2 ANQGSEA. V gave up 7 bases and J gave up 3 bases, with 13 bases separating them. The CDR3 sequence is CSADQGGGNTIYF. CDR3 sequence (DNA): TGCAGCGCGGATCAGGGTGGTGGAAACACCATATATTTT.

This clonotype was seen ten or more times. The chain links TRBV6-6 to TRBJ2-5; possibly TRBD1 for D (5 bases). V lost 0 bases and J lost 9, with 20 bases in between. CDR1 is MNHNY, CDR2 SVGAGI, per germline (reference sequence). This CDR3 is 16 amino acids long. For the CDR3, the DNA is TGTGCCAGCAGTTACTCCGAAGGAGTGGGGCCGGTGGCCCAGTACTTC. Translation: CASSYSEGVGPVAQYF.

The rearrangement uses TRBV6-2 or TRBV6-3 and TRBJ1-5; 7 nucleotides agree with TRBD1. Germline V gene data show CDR1 as MNHEY and CDR2 as SVGEGT. Losses at the gene ends were 4 bases for V and 9 bases for J; bases not matched to a gene: 9. This CDR3 has 14 amino acids. The CDR3 nucleotides are TGTGCCAGCAGTTGGGGACAGAACGGGCGGCCCCAGCATTTT. This encodes CASSWGQNGRPQHF.

This clonotype has just a few counts. This chain connects TRBV2 to TRBJ2-3; a possible D gene is TRBD2 (5 bases). Germline V gene lookup returns CDR1 SNHLY and CDR2 FYNNEI. The CDR3 is 15 residues long. V lost 2 bases and J 1 base, leaving 10 bases between the germline ends. The CDR3 loop is CASSERGFGTDTQYF. The CDR3 DNA follows: TGTGCCAGCAGTGAACGGGGTTTCGGCACAGATACGCAGTATTTT.

This clonotype was seen a few times. CDR3 nucleotide sequence: TGCGCCAGCAGCCAAGATTACAAAGAAAAACTGTTTTTT. Its protein is CASSQDYKEKLFF. The V gene is TRBV4-3, the J gene TRBJ1-4, with D hard to call. Trimming stripped 0 bases from V and 8 bases from J, with 7 bases between. The CDR3 sequence is 13 residues long. Germline CDR1 reads LGHNA; CDR2 reads YSLEER.

This clonotype was seen only a few times. The chain uses TRBV6-5 and TRBJ2-5; weak D call: TRBD2 (6 bases). Germline CDR1 MNHEY, CDR2 SVGAGI. Between the trimmed V and J ends, which lost 6 bases and 4 bases, there was a span of 15 bases. The CDR3 runs to 14 residues. The CDR3 loop reads CASSPPGGLETQYF. CDR3 nucleotide sequence: TGTGCCAGCAGCCCCCCCGGGGGTCTAGAGACCCAGTACTTC.

This clonotype has just a few counts. The V gene is TRBV6-1, the J gene TRBJ2-7; D gene unclear. Looked up from germline, CDR1 is MNHNS and CDR2 is SASEGT. The CDR3 is 11 residues long. Trimming removed 8 bases from V and 4 bases from J, with 9 bases in between. CDR3 nucleotide sequence: TGTGCCAGCGGACCTCGTTACGAGCAGTACTTC. This codes for CASGPRYEQYF.

In its sample, this clonotype was seen many times. The CDR3 region is CASRLMSSEGTEAFF. In DNA, the CDR3 is TGTGCCAGCAGACTTATGTCTTCAGAGGGCACTGAAGCTTTCTTT. The genes are TRBV7-2 and TRBJ1-1; D is unclear. Germline V gene data show CDR1 as SGHTA and CDR2 as FQGNSA. This CDR3 region has 15 residues. The V end lost 6 bases, the J end lost 4 bases, and 18 bases lay between the germline ends.

This clonotype came up a few times. The chain is built from TRBV2 and TRBJ2-5; D not resolved. Germline assignment: CDR1 SNHLY and CDR2 FYNNEI. The V end was cut by 5 bases, the J end by 4 bases, with 5 bases between. The CDR3 is 11 amino acids. CDR3 protein: CASSLIETQYF. Here the CDR3 DNA reads TGTGCCAGCAGTTTAATAGAGACCCAGTACTTC. Looking up the rest from reference TRBV2 and TRBJ2-5 gives the full variable domain: EPEVTQTPSHQVTQMGQEVILRCVPISNHLYFYWYRQILGQKVEFLVSFYNNEISEKSEIFDDQFSVERPDGSNFTLKIRSTKLEDSAMYFCASSLIETQYFGPGTRLLVL.

This rearrangement joins TRBV11-2 to TRBJ2-7, with D possibly matching TRBD1 (6 bases). The CDR3 extends over 16 amino acids. Per germline, CDR1 SGHAT and CDR2 FQNNGV. V lost 0 bases and J 5 bases, leaving 17 bases between the germline ends. The CDR3 region is CASSLDRGTGFDEQYF. The CDR3, as DNA: TGTGCCAGCAGCTTAGATCGGGGAACAGGGTTCGACGAGCAGTACTTC.

The chain has TRBV15 and TRBJ1-5, with D hard to call. Trimming removed 4 bases from V and 2 bases from J, with 9 bases in between. The CDR3 is 14 residues long. CDR1 and CDR2 (germline): LNHNV, YYDKDF (reference sequence). This CDR3 is CATSTGQGNQPQHF. CDR3 bases: TGTGCCACCAGCACGGGCCAGGGCAATCAGCCCCAGCATTTT.

This clonotype was detected ten times or more. The chain joins TRBV20-1 to TRBJ2-1; the match to TRBD2 covers 14 bases. Germline values: CDR1 DFQATT, CDR2 SNEGSKA (reference sequence). The CDR3 runs 18 residues. J lost 2 bases, V lost 2 bases, and 8 bases had no gene match. CDR3 DNA sequence: TGCAGTGCTAGACCCCCGGGACTAGCGGGGGCTCCCTACAATGAGCAGTTCTTC. Translated, it gives CSARPPGLAGAPYNEQFF.

A few counts support this clonotype. The V call is TRBV20-1, the J call TRBJ1-2; a weak D match, TRBD1 (5 bases). Germline lookup yields CDR1 DFQATT and CDR2 SNEGSKA (reference sequence). The CDR3 extends over 15 amino acids. V lost 5 bases to trimming and J lost 4 bases, with 20 bases between them. Here the CDR3 reads CSAPSGQGQGYGYTF. In DNA, the CDR3 is TGCAGTGCTCCCTCGGGGCAGGGTCAGGGCTATGGCTACACCTTC.

This sequence joins TRBV30 and TRBJ2-2; D is undetermined. This CDR3 has 13 amino acids. From germline, CDR1 is GTSNPN and CDR2 SVGIG (reference sequence). With 1 base removed from V and 2 bases from J, the gap between germline ends came to 5 bases. For the CDR3, the DNA is TGTGCCTGGAGTGCCGGTAACACCGGGGAGCTGTTTTTT. This translates into CAWSAGNTGELFF.

This sequence joins TRBV12-5 and TRBJ2-6, with D unresolved. The CDR3 length is 15 residues. V was trimmed by 0 bases and J by 2 bases, leaving 5 bases between them. Germline V gene data show CDR1 as LGHNT and CDR2 as FRNRAP. The CDR3 coding sequence is TGTGCTAGTGGTTTGGTGAGAACTGGGGCCAACGTCCTGACTTTC. Translation gives CASGLVRTGANVLTF.

This clonotype was detected ten times or more. This sequence joins TRBV2 and TRBJ1-1; possible D gene TRBD1, 6 bases. Trimming cost V 6 bases and J 1 base, with 18 bases left between them. The CDR3 is made up of 16 amino acids. CDR1 is SNHLY and CDR2 is FYNNEI in the germline V gene. The chain's CDR3 is CASSPRGSAPNTEAFF. The DNA for the CDR3 is TGTGCCAGCAGCCCCAGGGGAAGTGCTCCGAACACTGAAGCTTTCTTT.

At least ten counts were recorded for this clonotype. The gene calls are TRBV25-1 and TRBJ2-6, with D possibly being TRBD1 or TRBD2 (5 bases each). This CDR3 comprises 17 residues. V was pared by 3 bases and J by 0 bases, with 12 bases between. Germline V lookup: CDR1 MGHDK, CDR2 SYGVNS. The CDR3 sequence is CASSDRDGSSGANVLTF. CDR3 DNA sequence: TGTGCCAGCAGTGACCGGGACGGCAGCTCTGGGGCCAACGTCCTGACTTTC.

This clonotype was counted between two and nine times. The chain joins TRBV6-2 or TRBV6-3 to TRBJ2-1; unclear D gene. CDR1 and CDR2 (germline): MNHEY, SVGEGT. CDR3 length: 16 amino acids. V lost 4 bases to trimming and J lost 0 bases, with 13 bases between them. CDR3 bases: TGTGCCAGCAGTTCCATTAGCCTCAGCTCCTACAATGAGCAGTTCTTC. Translation: CASSSISLSSYNEQFF.

This clonotype showed up many times. CDR3 bases: TGCAGTGCCCAGCGGGACAATACCCATGGCTACACCTTC. It is translated as CSAQRDNTHGYTF. The chain uses TRBV20-1 and TRBJ1-2, with D possibly TRBD1 on 6 matching bases. The CDR3 spans 13 residues. Trimming took off 6 bases at V and 6 bases at J, with 17 bases between the two ends. Germline CDR1 reads DFQATT; CDR2 reads SNEGSKA (reference sequence).

By proportion, this clonotype is medium-sized. V usage is TRBV11-2 and J usage is TRBJ2-1, with D hard to call. The V end was cut by 4 bases, the J end by 4 bases, with 8 bases between. The V gene's germline CDR1 is SGHAT and CDR2 FQNNGV. This CDR3 region has 13 residues. CDR3 sequence: CASSSELYNEQFF. Here the CDR3 DNA reads TGTGCCAGCAGCTCGGAACTTTACAATGAGCAGTTCTTC.